The 17 T cell receptor beta chains below come from one sample, sequenced in a study of a mutant IDH1 vaccine in newly diagnosed glioma. Antigens of these TCRs are unknown. Stated time point: week 5, during vaccination. The content of each vaccine dose was 300 ug of mutant IDH1 20-mer peptide, and topical imiquimod accompanied it. Generated by immunoSEQ multiplex PCR, the TCRdb table keeps only in-frame clones and is missing some. The sample includes approximately 25,000 clones, 77% of them seen just once. The sample was PBMCs, taken from a glioma patient whose treatment included an IDH1 peptide vaccine. The receptors shown here come from a man aged 35 to 55 with glioma.

The chain joins TRBV21-1 to TRBJ2-7. TRBV21-1 is given as a pseudogene. This CDR3 has 14 residues. CDR3 loop: CASSPPGPDREQYV. For the CDR3, the DNA is TGTGCCAGCAGCCCCCCCGGACCGGATCGCGAGCAGTACGTC.

This chain uses TRBV5-4 with TRBJ2-5, with a tentative D call TRBD2 (6 bases). V gave up 3 bases and J gave up 3 bases, with 15 bases separating them. CDR3 size: 15 residues. Germline-derived CDR1 and CDR2 are SGHNT and YYREEE (reference sequence). The DNA for the CDR3 is TGTGCCAGCAGCTGGGAAGGGGCTAGCGAAGAGACCCAGTACTTC. Protein: CASSWEGASEETQYF.

This clone was observed a handful of times. V is TRBV7-9 and J is TRBJ1-4; D unclear. Per germline, CDR1 SEHNR and CDR2 FQNEAQ (reference sequence). The CDR3 length is 15 residues. Trimming shortened V by 5 bases and J by 6 bases, and 16 bases separated the two germline ends. This CDR3 reads CASSLELGFDEKLFF. The CDR3 DNA reads as TGTGCCAGCAGCCTCGAACTGGGATTTGATGAAAAACTGTTTTTT.

The chain joins TRBV11-3 to TRBJ1-1; D might be TRBD1 (5 bases). The CDR3 totals 12 residues. Trimming took off 5 bases at V and 8 bases at J, with 12 bases between the two ends. CDR1 SGHNT and CDR2 YENEEA come from the germline V gene. CDR3 coding DNA: TGTGCCAGCAGCCCCCGCCGGGGGGAAGCTTTCTTT. Residues: CASSPRRGEAFF.

The chain is built from TRBV10-3 and TRBJ2-1; perhaps TRBD2 as D (7 bases). CDR3 size: 16 residues. Germline CDR1 reads ENHRY; CDR2 reads SYGVKD. The V and J ends lost 0 bases and 5 bases respectively, with 14 bases between them. The CDR3 DNA sequence: TGTGCCATCAGTGAGTCGTCCTGGGAGGGGGACAATGAGCAGTTCTTC. It translates to CAISESSWEGDNEQFF.

V and J are TRBV29-1 and TRBJ2-5; the D gene is possibly TRBD2 (5 bases). The CDR3 consists of 17 residues. The V gene lost 4 bases and the J gene lost 2 bases, with 23 bases spanning the gap. Germline loops: CDR1 SQVTM, CDR2 ANQGSEA. CDR3 loop: CSVAPQNPDGEQETQYF. The CDR3 DNA is TGCAGCGTTGCGCCTCAGAATCCTGACGGGGAGCAAGAGACCCAGTACTTC. Supplemented by reference TRBV29-1 and TRBJ2-5, the full variable domain reads SAVISQKPSRDICQRGTSLTIQCQVDSQVTMMFWYRQQPGQSLTLIATANQGSEATYESGFVIDKFPISRPNLTFSTLTVSNMSPEDSSIYLCSVAPQNPDGEQETQYFGPGTRLLVL.

The chain uses TRBV7-6 and TRBJ2-3; D unclear. Trimming stripped 0 bases from V and 8 bases from J, with 15 bases between. In germline, CDR1 is SGHVS, CDR2 FNYEAQ. The CDR3 sequence is 15 residues long. The CDR3 spells CASSLARASLATQYF. CDR3 DNA: TGTGCCAGCAGCTTAGCGCGAGCCTCCCTGGCTACGCAGTATTTT.

V is TRBV4-1 and J is TRBJ2-2, with 10 nucleotides matching TRBD2. The length of the CDR3 is 18 residues. CDR1 and CDR2 (germline): MGHRA, YSYEKL. J gave up 0 bases and V 6 bases, and 10 bases lay outside the gene matches. CDR3: CASSTGLAITANTGELFF. The CDR3 DNA sequence: TGCGCCAGCAGTACGGGACTAGCGATTACGGCGAACACCGGGGAGCTGTTTTTT.

The rearrangement uses TRBV27 and TRBJ1-1; maybe TRBD1 (5 bases). Trimming pared 6 bases from V and 0 bases from J, leaving 17 bases between. The CDR3 is made up of 16 amino acids. The germline CDR1 and CDR2 sequences are MNHEY and SMNVEV (reference sequence). Here the CDR3 reads CASSAQGLGMNTEAFF. DNA of the CDR3: TGTGCCAGCAGCGCCCAGGGTTTGGGGATGAACACTGAAGCTTTCTTT.

This clone was recorded only once. The gene calls are TRBV15 and TRBJ2-6; possible D gene TRBD1, 6 bases. CDR3 length equals 18 residues. CDR1 is LNHNV and CDR2 is YYDKDF in the germline V gene (reference sequence). With 3 bases removed from V and 0 bases from J, the gap between germline ends came to 15 bases. CDR3 loop: CATSSQQGYTSGANVLTF. CDR3 coding DNA: TGTGCCACCAGCAGCCAACAGGGATACACCTCTGGGGCCAACGTCCTGACTTTC.

The chain combines TRBV29-1 with TRBJ2-7; D is perhaps TRBD1 (5 bases). The CDR3 runs 13 residues. Per the germline V gene, CDR1 is SQVTM and CDR2 is ANQGSEA. Trimming removed 4 bases from V and 6 bases from J, with 16 bases in between. The CDR3, as DNA: TGCAGCGTTGGGGGCAGCAACGGAGTCGAGCAGTACTTC. Translating gives CSVGGSNGVEQYF.

The rearrangement links TRBV2 to TRBJ2-2; 10 bases match TRBD2. Germline-derived CDR1 and CDR2 are SNHLY and FYNNEI. J lost 2 bases, V lost 6 bases, and 6 bases had no gene match. The CDR3 sequence is 16 residues long. The CDR3 spells CASRRTSGDNTGELFF. In DNA form, the CDR3 reads TGTGCCAGCAGGAGGACTAGCGGAGATAACACCGGGGAGCTGTTTTTT.

The V call is TRBV4-3, the J call TRBJ1-6, with D tentatively TRBD1 (5 bases). Trimming shortened V by 0 bases and J by 9 bases, and 15 bases separated the two germline ends. The CDR3 is 16 residues long. CDR1 is LGHNA, CDR2 YSLEER, per germline. CDR3 region: CASSQDRGGSGSPLHF. The CDR3 nucleotides read TGCGCCAGCAGCCAAGATCGGGGGGGTAGTGGTTCACCCCTCCACTTT.

This clone was counted a single time. The chain joins TRBV5-1 to TRBJ2-6, with D uncertain. Trimming left V 6 bases short and J 0 bases short, with 13 bases between. Germline values: CDR1 SGHRS, CDR2 YFSETQ. The CDR3 covers 16 residues. The CDR3 coding sequence is TGCGCCAGCACCCCGGGTAGCCCCTCTGGGGCCAACGTCCTGACTTTC. It specifies CASTPGSPSGANVLTF. Full variable domain (remainder filled in from reference TRBV5-1 and TRBJ2-6): KAGVTQTPRYLIKTRGQQVTLSCSPISGHRSVSWYQQTPGQGLQFLFEYFSETQRNKGNFPGRFSGRQFSNSRSEMNVSTLELGDSALYLCASTPGSPSGANVLTFGAGSRLTVL.

The V call is TRBV5-5, the J call TRBJ1-4; 8 nucleotides agree with TRBD1. CDR3 length: 15 amino acids. CDR1 is SGHKS and CDR2 is YYEKEE in the germline V gene (reference sequence). Trimming took 4 bases from V and 5 from J; bases not matched to a gene: 7. The CDR3 reads CASSPTTGANEKLFF. The CDR3 DNA follows: TGTGCCAGCAGCCCGACGACAGGGGCGAATGAAAAACTGTTTTTT.

This clone showed up just a few times. The gene calls are TRBV20-1 and TRBJ2-3; D is undetermined. The CDR3 spans 11 residues. Per germline, CDR1 DFQATT and CDR2 SNEGSKA (reference sequence). V lost 3 bases, J lost 6 bases, and 7 bases lay in between. CDR3 nucleotides: TGCAGTGCTAGTGGTAGGGATACGCAGTATTTT. Translating gives CSASGRDTQYF.

The rearrangement uses TRBV6-6 and TRBJ1-2; 8 nucleotides align to TRBD1. Unmatched junction bases numbered 7, after V lost 3 bases and J lost 4 bases. From germline, CDR1 is MNHNY and CDR2 SVGAGI (reference sequence). This CDR3 spans 15 amino acids. The DNA of the CDR3 is TGTGCCAGCAGTTATTCACTCCAGGGGGCCTATGGCTACACCTTC. Protein product: CASSYSLQGAYGYTF.